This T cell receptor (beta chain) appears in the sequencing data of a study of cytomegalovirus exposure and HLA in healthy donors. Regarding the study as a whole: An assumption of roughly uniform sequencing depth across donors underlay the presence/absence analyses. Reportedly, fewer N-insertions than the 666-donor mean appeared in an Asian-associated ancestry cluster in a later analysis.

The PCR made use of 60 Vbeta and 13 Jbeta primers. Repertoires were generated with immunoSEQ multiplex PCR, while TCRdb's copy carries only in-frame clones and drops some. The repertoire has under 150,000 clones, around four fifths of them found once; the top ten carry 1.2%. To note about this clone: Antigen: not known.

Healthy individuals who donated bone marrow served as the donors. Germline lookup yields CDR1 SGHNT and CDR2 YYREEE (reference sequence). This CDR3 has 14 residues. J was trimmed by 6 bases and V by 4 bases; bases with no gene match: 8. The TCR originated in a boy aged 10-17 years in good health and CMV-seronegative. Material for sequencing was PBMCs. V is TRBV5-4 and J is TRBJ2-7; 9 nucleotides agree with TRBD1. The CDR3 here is CASSPRTGETEQYF. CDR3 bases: TGTGCCAGCAGCCCCCGGACAGGGGAAACCGAGCAGTACTTC.